This T cell receptor beta chain was found in a study of blood T cell repertoires in COVID-19. Study information: Acute and convalescent COVID-19 specimens originated in the United States, Italy and Spain. From T cells, B-cell-depleted T cells, or PBMCs came the material, which was cDNA or gDNA.

This table comes from immunoSEQ multiplex PCR, and its TCRdb copy is limited to in-frame clones, with some not included. This table holds around 80,000 clones, over 75% found once. Germline lookup yields CDR1 SGHNT and CDR2 YYREEE (reference sequence). V trimming: 0 bases; J trimming: 6 bases; junction bases outside the gene matches: 3. The CDR3 sequence is 14 residues long. Sequenced input: peripheral blood. The TCR originated in a man older than 75 with acute or convalescent COVID-19. The V and J genes are TRBV5-4 and TRBJ1-2; 9 nucleotides match TRBD1. The CDR3 region is CASSLDRGQDGYTF. CDR3 DNA: TGTGCCAGCAGCTTGGACAGGGGGCAAGATGGCTACACCTTC.